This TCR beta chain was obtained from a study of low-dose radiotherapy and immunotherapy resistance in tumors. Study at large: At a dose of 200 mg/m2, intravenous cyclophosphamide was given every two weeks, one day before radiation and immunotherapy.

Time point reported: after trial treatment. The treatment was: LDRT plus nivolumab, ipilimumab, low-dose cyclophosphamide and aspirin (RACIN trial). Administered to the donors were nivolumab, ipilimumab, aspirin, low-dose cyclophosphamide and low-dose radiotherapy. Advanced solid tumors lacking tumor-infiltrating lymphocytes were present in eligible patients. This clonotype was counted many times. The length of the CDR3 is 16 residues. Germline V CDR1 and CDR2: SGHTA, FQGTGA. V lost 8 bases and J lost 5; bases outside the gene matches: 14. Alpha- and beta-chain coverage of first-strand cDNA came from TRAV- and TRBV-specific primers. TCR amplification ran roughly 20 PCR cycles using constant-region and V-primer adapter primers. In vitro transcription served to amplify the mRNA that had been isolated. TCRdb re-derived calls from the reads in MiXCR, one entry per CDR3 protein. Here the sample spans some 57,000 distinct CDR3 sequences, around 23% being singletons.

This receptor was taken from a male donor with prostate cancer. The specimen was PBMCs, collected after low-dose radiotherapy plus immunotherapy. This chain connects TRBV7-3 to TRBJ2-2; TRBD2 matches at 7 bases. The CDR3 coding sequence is TGTGCCAGCTCCATCTCGGGGGGAAAAAGAACCGGGGAGCTGTTTTTT. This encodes CASSISGGKRTGELFF.